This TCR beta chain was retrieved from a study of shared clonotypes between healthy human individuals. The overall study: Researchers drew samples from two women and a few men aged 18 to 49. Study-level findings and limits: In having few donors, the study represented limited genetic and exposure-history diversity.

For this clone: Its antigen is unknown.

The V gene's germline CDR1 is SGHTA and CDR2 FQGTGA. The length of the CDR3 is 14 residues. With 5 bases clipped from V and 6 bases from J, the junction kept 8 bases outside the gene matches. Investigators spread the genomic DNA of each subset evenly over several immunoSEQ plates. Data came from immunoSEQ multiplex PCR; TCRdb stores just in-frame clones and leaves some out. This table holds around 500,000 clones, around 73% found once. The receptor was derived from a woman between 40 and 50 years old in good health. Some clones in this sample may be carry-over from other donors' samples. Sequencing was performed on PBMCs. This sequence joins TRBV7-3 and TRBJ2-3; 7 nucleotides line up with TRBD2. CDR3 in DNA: TGTGCCAGCAGCCCCGGGGGGTTATACGATACGCAGTATTTT. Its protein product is CASSPGGLYDTQYF.